The rows below give T cell receptor beta chains drawn from one sample of a study of blood T cells in healthy people across ages. TCRdb redid the calling of the 5' RACE reads with MiXCR, one entry per CDR3 protein. This table has 800,000 or so distinct CDR3 sequences, around 25% appearing once. These data also formed part of another study, on T cells of mothers and their children.

Sequencing was performed on blood. The receptors come from a boy aged 5-17 years in good health. The CDR3 runs from the conserved cysteine through the conserved F or W. D genes are given only for firm matches. Rows may omit the clone size; those that give it use once, few, many or a size class.

v_call	cdr3_length	clone_size	j_call	d_call	cdr3_aa	cdr3_nt
TRBV9	14	once	TRBJ2-7	.	CASSVWDGSYEQYF	TGTGCCAGCAGCGTATGGGACGGGTCCTACGAGCAGTACTTC
TRBV29-1	14	few	TRBJ2-2	.	CSVAGLQNTGELFF	TGCAGCGTTGCTGGACTACAAAACACCGGGGAGCTGTTTTTT
TRBV12-3/TRBV12-4	13	few	TRBJ1-1	.	CASRAGLNTEAFF	TGTGCCAGCAGGGCAGGGCTGAACACTGAAGCTTTCTTT
TRBV29-1	14	.	TRBJ2-5	TRBD1	CSVEGQGKRETQYF	TGCAGCGTTGAAGGACAGGGTAAAAGGGAGACCCAGTACTTC
TRBV27	15	few	TRBJ1-4	TRBD1	CASSLRRGRDEKLFF	TGTGCCAGCAGTTTACGAAGGGGGCGGGATGAAAAACTGTTTTTT
TRBV11-2	16	few	TRBJ1-2	.	CASSLSHLGRKKRRGF	TGTGCCAGCAGCTTATCCCATCTGGGACGCAAAAAACGCCGGGGCTTC
TRBV7-9	14	.	TRBJ2-3	.	CASSLTNTGEEQYF	TGTGCCAGCAGCTTGACAAATACAGGGGAGGAGCAGTATTTT
TRBV2	11	few	TRBJ2-4	.	CASLGQNIQYF	TGTGCCAGCCTGGGACAAAACATTCAGTACTTC
TRBV20-1	14	.	TRBJ1-2	.	CSARDNNKEMGYTF	TGCAGTGCTAGAGACAATAATAAAGAAATGGGCTACACCTTC
TRBV7-2	16	few	TRBJ2-7	TRBD2	CASSLGGTSGTGEQYF	TGTGCCAGCAGCTTAGGCGGGACTAGCGGGACAGGCGAGCAGTACTTC
TRBV27	15	.	TRBJ2-7	.	CASSLRGALQYEQYF	TGTGCCAGCAGTTTGAGGGGGGCCCTCCAGTACGAGCAGTACTTC
TRBV4-3	15	.	TRBJ1-2	.	CASSQDLLGTYGCTF	TGCGCCAGCAGCCAAGATCTGCTGGGAACCTATGGCTGCACCTTC
TRBV6-5	14	.	TRBJ2-7	.	CASSWGGNTYEQYF	TGTGCCAGCAGTTGGGGCGGAAACACCTACGAGCAGTACTTC
TRBV6-2/TRBV6-3	16	.	TRBJ2-7	TRBD2	CASSYSVLAGDYEQYF	TGTGCCAGCAGTTACTCGGTCTTAGCGGGGGACTACGAGCAGTACTTC
TRBV6-5	18	few	TRBJ2-3	.	CASSYAPPGQTSTDTQYF	TGTGCCAGCAGTTACGCGCCTCCGGGGCAGACAAGCACAGATACGCAGTATTTT
TRBV27	16	.	TRBJ1-6	TRBD1	CASSRTGTVYNSPLHF	TGTGCCAGCAGTCGAACCGGGACAGTGTATAATTCACCCCTCCACTTT
TRBV6-6	14	.	TRBJ2-4	TRBD1	CASSWDSPRNIQYF	TGTGCCAGCAGTTGGGACAGCCCACGAAACATTCAGTACTTC
TRBV7-2	16	few	TRBJ2-3	.	CASSIQGGGRTDTQYF	TGTGCCAGCAGCATTCAGGGGGGGGGGAGGACAGATACGCAGTATTTT
TRBV28	15	few	TRBJ2-5	.	CASSFLAGAQETQYF	TGTGCCAGCAGTTTCCTGGCCGGGGCACAAGAGACCCAGTACTTC
TRBV7-9	14	few	TRBJ1-2	.	CASSLEGSRNGYTF	TGTGCCAGCAGCTTGGAGGGGTCAAGAAATGGCTACACCTTC
TRBV20-1	14	few	TRBJ2-7	.	CSARNGLRRGEQYF	TGCAGTGCTAGAAATGGACTCCGGAGGGGTGAGCAGTACTTC
TRBV7-9	15	few	TRBJ1-5	.	CASSDSVGSNQPQHF	TGTGCCAGCAGCGATAGCGTAGGCAGCAATCAGCCCCAGCATTTT
TRBV20-1	13	few	TRBJ2-6	.	CSAPHGGANVLTF	TGCAGTGCGCCTCATGGTGGGGCCAACGTCCTGACTTTC
TRBV7-9	16	.	TRBJ2-1	.	CASSSRDPIYYNEQFF	TGTGCCAGCAGCTCCCGGGACCCAATTTACTACAATGAGCAGTTCTTC
TRBV9	16	.	TRBJ2-3	.	CASSTRGSGNTDTQYF	TGTGCCAGCAGCACAAGAGGTAGCGGCAACACAGATACGCAGTATTTT
TRBV12-3/TRBV12-4	14	.	TRBJ2-5	TRBD2	CASKGLAGGETQYF	TGTGCCAGCAAGGGACTAGCGGGAGGAGAGACCCAGTACTTC
TRBV28	15	few	TRBJ1-6	.	CASSLFGQFGSPLHF	TGTGCCAGCAGTTTATTCGGGCAGTTCGGCTCACCCCTCCACTTT
TRBV4-3	15	.	TRBJ2-7	TRBD1	CASSQSTGDLYEQYF	TGCGCCAGCAGCCAATCGACAGGGGACCTCTACGAGCAGTACTTC
TRBV4-3	15	.	TRBJ1-1	.	CASSQDGRRGTEAFF	TGCGCCAGCAGCCAAGACGGACGGAGGGGGACTGAAGCTTTCTTT
TRBV5-1	16	.	TRBJ2-3	.	CASSLVVGKPTDTQYF	TGCGCCAGCAGCTTGGTGGTGGGAAAACCCACAGATACGCAGTATTTT
TRBV29-1	11	.	TRBJ1-1	.	CSVERFTEAFF	TGCAGCGTTGAACGGTTCACTGAAGCTTTCTTT
TRBV7-2	16	few	TRBJ2-1	.	CASSLPTQGYYNEQFF	TGTGCCAGCAGCTTACCAACCCAGGGCTACTACAATGAGCAGTTCTTC
TRBV4-3	13	few	TRBJ1-2	.	CASSQAVGHGYTF	TGCGCCAGCAGCCAAGCGGTGGGACATGGCTACACCTTC
TRBV29-1	15	few	TRBJ2-7	TRBD2	CSVSHGTSGSYEQYF	TGCAGCGTCTCCCACGGGACTAGCGGCTCCTACGAGCAGTACTTC
TRBV29-1	16	few	TRBJ2-5	TRBD2	CSVSGTSGRLVETQYF	TGCAGCGTCTCCGGGACTAGCGGGAGGTTGGTAGAGACCCAGTACTTC
TRBV7-6	14	.	TRBJ1-1	.	CASSTGGEPTEAFF	TGTGCCAGCAGCACGGGAGGAGAGCCCACTGAAGCTTTCTTT
TRBV20-1	15	.	TRBJ2-5	TRBD2	CSASLPAGVQETQYF	TGCAGTGCTAGTTTACCAGCGGGAGTTCAAGAGACCCAGTACTTC